The 2 T cell receptor beta chains in this list originate from one sample, sequenced in a study of blood T cell repertoires in COVID-19. The method was immunoSEQ multiplex PCR; TCRdb's version includes in-frame clones alone and lacks a portion of them. The table includes under 500,000 clones, 80% to 90% detected once. Material for sequencing was peripheral blood. These TCRs come from a woman in her 30s with acute or convalescent COVID-19.

V gene TRBV6-5 combines with J gene TRBJ2-4, with 8 positions matching TRBD1. This CDR3 is 14 amino acids long. Germline CDR1 MNHEY, CDR2 SVGAGI. The J segment lost 3 bases and the V segment lost 6 bases, leaving 4 bases of the junction unmatched. This CDR3 reads CASRVQGGKNIQYF. CDR3 nucleotides: TGTGCCAGCAGGGTACAGGGGGGCAAAAACATTCAGTACTTC.

The gene calls are TRBV10-3 and TRBJ2-1, with 10 bases fitting TRBD2. The CDR3 is 14 amino acids. V lost 6 bases to trimming and J lost 4 bases; unmatched junction nucleotides: 3. Germline lookup yields CDR1 ENHRY and CDR2 SYGVKD. The CDR3: CAISETSGYNEQFF. The CDR3 coding sequence is TGTGCCATCAGCGAGACTAGCGGGTACAATGAGCAGTTCTTC.